This record concerns one T cell receptor beta chain sequence. What it binds is not known. The data were taken from a study of CD8 T cells in Susac syndrome. Study-wide results and caveats: The study recognized that the number of individuals in its TCR sequencing and HLA analysis was relatively small.

Roughly 0.45 to 1 ug RNA was reverse transcribed with random hexamers. With immunoSEQ multiplex PCR, TCR beta CDR3 was amplified across 54 Vbeta and 13 Jbeta. In TCRdb, the immunoSEQ multiplex PCR reads were re-called with MiXCR into one record per CDR3 protein. The table lists 230,000 or so distinct CDR3 sequences, nearly 97% of them singletons, with around 0.099% in the top ten. Germline V gene data show CDR1 as KGHSH and CDR2 as LQKENI. This CDR3 region has 13 residues. V was trimmed by 1 base and J by 5 bases, leaving 9 bases between them. The source of this sequence is a human donor with multiple sclerosis. The chain uses TRBV18 and TRBJ2-7; D is undetermined. Sequencing was done on a sample of CD4+ T cells from PBMCs. CDR3 region: CASSPRSENEQYF. The CDR3 DNA reads as TGTGCCAGCTCACCACGGAGCGAGAACGAGCAGTACTTC. Drawing the rest from reference TRBV18 and TRBJ2-7, the complete variable domain is NAGVMQNPRHLVRRRGQEARLRCSPMKGHSHVYWYRQLPEEGLKFMVYLQKENIIDESGMPKERFSAEFPKEGPSILRIQQVVRGDSAAYFCASSPRSENEQYFGPGTRLTVT.